A single sample gave rise to the 23 T cell receptor beta chains below, sequenced in a study of regulatory T cells in long-lasting Graves disease. Building of the TCR beta libraries involved iRepertoire HTBI primers and Arm-PCR of CDR3 regions. TCRdb reanalysed the multiplex PCR reads using MiXCR and keeps one entry per CDR3 protein. The profile shows about 560,000 distinct CDR3 sequences, about 16% of them singletons. Described time point: newly diagnosed GD, antithyroid drugs for less than 3 months. RNA extracted from PBMCs served as the sequencing template. This sample also appeared in a second study, on T cells in Graves' hyperthyroidism and ophthalmopathy.

Sequenced material: peripheral blood mononuclear cells (PBMCs), taken at new diagnosis, from a patient treated with antithyroid drugs. Receptor source: a man aged 18 to 29 with Graves disease.

This clonotype was found many times. V usage is TRBV29-1 and J usage is TRBJ2-7; TRBD1 might be the D (5 bases). Germline CDR1 is SQVTM and CDR2 is ANQGSEA. Trimming took off 5 bases at V and 3 bases at J, with 11 bases between the two ends. The CDR3 totals 12 residues. CDR3 DNA: TGCAGCGTTAGTCAGGGTAGCTACGAGCAGTACTTC. This translates into CSVSQGSYEQYF.

The chain couples TRBV7-2 to TRBJ2-7; 10 bases are a match to TRBD2. This CDR3 contains 18 residues. Looked up from germline, CDR1 is SGHTA and CDR2 is FQGNSA. The V gene end was trimmed by 5 bases and the J gene end by 4 bases; junction bases not matched to a gene: 17. The chain's CDR3 is CASSTSKVVSGRIYEQYF. CDR3 in DNA: TGTGCCAGCAGCACTAGCAAGGTTGTTAGCGGGAGGATTTACGAGCAGTACTTC.

In its sample, this clonotype was seen many times. The gene calls are TRBV25-1 and TRBJ2-7, with D tentatively TRBD1 or TRBD2 (5 bases each). This CDR3 contains 14 residues. Germline V gene sequence: CDR1 MGHDK, CDR2 SYGVNS. V was cut by 4 bases and J by 3 bases, with 13 bases left in between. CDR3 sequence (DNA): TGTGCCAGCAGTGGAGACTGGGGGATCTACGAGCAGTACTTC. This encodes CASSGDWGIYEQYF.

This clonotype was seen repeatedly, ten times or more. The J gene is TRBJ2-7, the V gene TRBV20-1; D uncertain. CDR1 DFQATT and CDR2 SNEGSKA come from the germline V gene (reference sequence). The V end was cut by 0 bases, the J end by 3 bases, with 9 bases between. CDR3 size: 13 residues. The CDR3 protein is CSARDSVVYEQYF. In nucleotides, the CDR3 is TGCAGTGCTAGAGATTCGGTAGTCTACGAGCAGTACTTC.

This clonotype was counted ten times or more. The chain uses TRBV2 and TRBJ2-3; the D is unclear. Per the germline V gene, CDR1 is SNHLY and CDR2 is FYNNEI. This CDR3 is built from 14 residues. V was shortened by 4 bases and J by 0 bases, with 8 bases between the two germline ends. DNA for the CDR3: TGTGCCAGCAGTGCAGTGGCTAGCACAGATACGCAGTATTTT. Translation gives CASSAVASTDTQYF.

This clonotype was seen a few times. The chain combines TRBV6-2 or TRBV6-3 with TRBJ1-2; D is possibly TRBD1 (5 bases). The V end lost 8 bases, the J end lost 5 bases, and 9 bases lay between the germline ends. The CDR3 extends over 11 amino acids. CDR1 is MNHEY, CDR2 SVGEGT, per germline. CDR3 nucleotides: TGTGCCAGCGGGGGATTATATGGCTACACCTTC. This encodes CASGGLYGYTF.

In this sample, this clonotype turned up a few times. The V and J genes are TRBV5-1 and TRBJ2-7; 8 bases match TRBD1. V shed 4 bases and J 0 bases; nucleotides not matched to a gene: 15. The CDR3 extends over 18 amino acids. Germline CDR1 is SGHRS and CDR2 is YFSETQ. This chain's CDR3 is CASSGGTGTGTDSYEQYF. The DNA for the CDR3 is TGCGCCAGCAGCGGAGGGACAGGCACCGGGACCGACTCCTACGAGCAGTACTTC.

The V gene is TRBV4-1, the J gene TRBJ2-1; maybe TRBD1 (6 bases). The CDR3 totals 17 residues. V was clipped by 1 base and J by 3 bases, with 16 bases between them. The germline CDR1 and CDR2 sequences are MGHRA and YSYEKL. The DNA of the CDR3 is TGCGCCAGCAGCCAAGTGTCAGGGGACCGTGTCTACAATGAGCAGTTCTTC. It translates to CASSQVSGDRVYNEQFF.

For this clonotype: A much larger clone lies one base from this, so it may be a read error. This chain uses TRBV7-9 with TRBJ2-7; tentative D call: TRBD2 (6 bases). CDR1 is SEHNR, CDR2 FQNEAQ, per germline (reference sequence). The CDR3 contains 14 residues. CDR3 in amino acids: CASSFSAGLHEQNF. The CDR3 bases are TGTGCCAGCAGCTTCTCAGCGGGTCTCCACGAGCAGAACTTC.

This chain joins TRBV4-1 and TRBJ1-2; TRBD1 aligns across 7 bases. Germline V CDR1 and CDR2: MGHRA, YSYEKL. CDR3 length: 16 amino acids. The ends lost 4 bases at V and 4 bases at J; junction bases unmatched: 12. CDR3 in amino acids: CASSPLSRQGGYGYTF. The DNA of the CDR3 is TGCGCCAGCAGCCCATTATCCCGACAGGGCGGCTATGGCTACACCTTC.

The table lists this clonotype with many counts. CDR3 DNA sequence: TGCAGTGCTAGGGACACCCCAGCCTACAATGAGCAGTTCTTC. This codes for CSARDTPAYNEQFF. This chain uses TRBV20-1 with TRBJ2-1; D is perhaps TRBD1 (5 bases). The CDR3 covers 14 residues. V lost 3 bases to trimming and J lost 2 bases, with 11 bases between them. CDR1 is DFQATT and CDR2 is SNEGSKA in the germline V gene (reference sequence).

This clonotype was seen repeatedly, ten times or more. This sequence joins TRBV6-1 and TRBJ2-7, with D unclear. Deletions cut 0 bases from V and 4 bases from J, with 10 bases between. Germline V gene sequence: CDR1 MNHNS, CDR2 SASEGT. The CDR3 contains 14 residues. The CDR3 region has the DNA TGTGCCAGCAGTGAAGCCTACGGGTGGTACGAGCAGTACTTC. Translated, it gives CASSEAYGWYEQYF.

Only a few counts were recorded for this clonotype. The chain combines TRBV20-1 with TRBJ1-1; 8 positions agree with TRBD1. The CDR3 has 10 residues. Germline V gene sequence: CDR1 DFQATT, CDR2 SNEGSKA (reference sequence). Trimming removed 5 bases from V and 10 bases from J; junction bases left unmatched: 3. CDR3 sequence (DNA): TGCAGTGCTGGCAGGGGGCGAGCTTTCTTT. This codes for CSAGRGRAFF.

This clonotype was seen repeatedly, ten times or more. V usage is TRBV5-1 and J usage is TRBJ2-1; TRBD1 is a possible D gene (5 bases). This CDR3 has 16 amino acids. With 4 bases removed from V and 1 base from J, the gap between germline ends came to 15 bases. Germline-derived CDR1 and CDR2 are SGHRS and YFSETQ. CDR3 amino acids: CASSLNAGQSYNEQFF. The CDR3 nucleotides are TGCGCCAGCAGCCTGAATGCAGGGCAGTCCTACAATGAGCAGTTCTTC.

The chain joins TRBV6-1 to TRBJ2-2, with 7 bases fitting TRBD2. CDR1 and CDR2 from the germline V gene are MNHNS and SASEGT. This CDR3 spans 13 amino acids. Unmatched junction bases numbered 5, after V lost 8 bases and J lost 5 bases. CDR3 sequence (DNA): TGTGCCAGCCTCCTGGGGGGGACCGGGGAGCTGTTTTTT. This sequence encodes CASLLGGTGELFF.

This clonotype has just a few counts. The chain recombines TRBV10-3 with TRBJ2-3; 11 bases are a match to TRBD2. The CDR3 length is 16 residues. Losses at the gene ends were 0 bases for V and 6 bases for J; bases not matched to a gene: 5. CDR1 is ENHRY, CDR2 SYGVKD, per germline. The CDR3 loop is CAISESTSGVGDTQYF. CDR3 DNA: TGTGCCATCAGTGAGTCGACTAGCGGGGTAGGTGATACGCAGTATTTT.

This clonotype was counted ten times or more. The rearrangement uses TRBV5-1 and TRBJ2-7, with 7 bases lining up with TRBD1. Germline CDR1 SGHRS, CDR2 YFSETQ. The CDR3 totals 13 residues. Losses at the gene ends were 5 bases for V and 2 bases for J; bases not matched to a gene: 4. The CDR3 region is CASRYGTAYEQYF. The CDR3 nucleotides read TGCGCCAGCAGATACGGGACAGCCTACGAGCAGTACTTC.

Concerning this clonotype itself: Germline and junction disagree at one end, which may indicate a read error. The rearrangement joins TRBV4-1 to TRBJ2-7; D is uncertain. CDR1 is MGHRA, CDR2 YSYEKL, per germline. This CDR3 has 13 amino acids. CDR3 in DNA: TGCGCCAGCAGCCAGCGTCTCTCCTACGAGCATTACTTC. Translating it yields CASSQRLSYEHYF.

This clonotype was seen ten or more times. V is TRBV28 and J is TRBJ2-2; D is possibly TRBD1 (6 bases). Germline assignment: CDR1 MDHEN and CDR2 SYDVKM. CDR3 length: 19 amino acids. Trimming shortened V by 4 bases and J by 1 base, and 22 bases separated the two germline ends. CDR3 protein: CASSSYPKLGQKNTGELFF. In DNA, the CDR3 is TGTGCCAGCAGTTCTTACCCAAAGCTGGGACAAAAGAACACCGGGGAGCTGTTTTTT.

This clonotype was seen a handful of times. This chain connects TRBV30 to TRBJ2-5; TRBD1 is a possible D gene (6 bases). The CDR3 extends over 13 amino acids. Germline V gene sequence: CDR1 GTSNPN, CDR2 SVGIG (reference sequence). Trimming shortened V by 1 base and J by 2 bases, and 8 bases separated the two germline ends. CDR3 loop: CAWSGRGQETQYF. The DNA for the CDR3 is TGTGCCTGGAGTGGCAGGGGACAAGAGACCCAGTACTTC. The entire variable domain, with the rest obtained from reference TRBV30 and TRBJ2-5, is as follows: SQTIHQWPATLVQPVGSPLSLECTVEGTSNPNLYWYRQAAGRGLQLLFYSVGIGQISSEVPQNLSASRPQDRQFILSSKKLLLSDSGFYLCAWSGRGQETQYFGPGTRLLVL.

Many counts were recorded for this clonotype. The rearrangement links TRBV27 to TRBJ1-5; D is possibly TRBD1 (5 bases). The germline V gene encodes CDR1 MNHEY and CDR2 SMNVEV (reference sequence). The CDR3 is made up of 15 amino acids. V lost 0 bases, J lost 4 bases, and 10 bases lay in between. The DNA of the CDR3 is TGTGCCAGCAGTTTATCATTGTGGGGGAATCAGCCCCAGCATTTT. This translates into CASSLSLWGNQPQHF.

This clonotype showed up many times. This chain connects TRBV7-9 to TRBJ2-5; the D is unclear. Germline loops: CDR1 SEHNR, CDR2 FQNEAQ (reference sequence). The ends were cut back, 0 bases at V and 7 bases at J, with 15 bases in the middle. The CDR3 extends over 15 amino acids. The CDR3 reads CASSLASAVQSTQYF. The CDR3 DNA is TGTGCCAGCAGCTTAGCGTCGGCAGTCCAATCGACCCAGTACTTC.

The chain couples TRBV25-1 to TRBJ1-6; D is undetermined. Between the trimmed V and J ends, which lost 4 bases and 9 bases, there was a span of 7 bases. CDR3 length equals 12 residues. Per the germline V gene, CDR1 is MGHDK and CDR2 is SYGVNS. As DNA, the CDR3 is TGTGCCAGCAGTGCCGCAGGTTCACCCCTCCACTTT. Translating it yields CASSAAGSPLHF.